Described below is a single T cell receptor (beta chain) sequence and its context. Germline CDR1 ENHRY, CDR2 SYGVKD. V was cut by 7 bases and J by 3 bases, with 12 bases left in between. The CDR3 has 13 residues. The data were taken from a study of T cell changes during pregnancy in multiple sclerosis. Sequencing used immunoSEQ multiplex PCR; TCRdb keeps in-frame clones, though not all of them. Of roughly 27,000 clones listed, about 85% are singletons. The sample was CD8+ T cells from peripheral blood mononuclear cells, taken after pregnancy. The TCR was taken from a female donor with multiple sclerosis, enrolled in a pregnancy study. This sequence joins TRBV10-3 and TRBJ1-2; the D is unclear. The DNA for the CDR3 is TGTGCCATCAAGCATTCGGGTGACTATGGCTACACCTTC. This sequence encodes CAIKHSGDYGYTF.